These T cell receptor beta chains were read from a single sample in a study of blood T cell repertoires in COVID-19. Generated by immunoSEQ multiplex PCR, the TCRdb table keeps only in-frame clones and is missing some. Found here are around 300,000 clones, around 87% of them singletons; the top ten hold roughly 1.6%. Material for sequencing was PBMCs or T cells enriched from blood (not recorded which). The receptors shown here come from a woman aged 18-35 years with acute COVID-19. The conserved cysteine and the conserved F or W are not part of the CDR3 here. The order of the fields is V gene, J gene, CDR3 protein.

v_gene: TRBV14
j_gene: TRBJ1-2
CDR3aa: ASSEVQGAGYGYT

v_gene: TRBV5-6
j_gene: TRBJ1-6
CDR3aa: ASSLFTANNSPLH

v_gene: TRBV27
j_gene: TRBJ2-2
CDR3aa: ASSLSGLAGVAGELF

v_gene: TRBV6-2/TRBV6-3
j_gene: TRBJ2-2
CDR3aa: ASSPGLVTGELF

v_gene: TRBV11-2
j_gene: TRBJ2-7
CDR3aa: ASSSPGLAGGIWGEQY

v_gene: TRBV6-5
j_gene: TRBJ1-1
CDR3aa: ASSYNVRSMNTEAF

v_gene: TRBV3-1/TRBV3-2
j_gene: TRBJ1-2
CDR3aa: ASSRTDSPYGYT

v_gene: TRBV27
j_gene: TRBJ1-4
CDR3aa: ASGDWTHGGKLF

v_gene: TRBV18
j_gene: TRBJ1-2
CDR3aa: ASSPSGTGVGYT

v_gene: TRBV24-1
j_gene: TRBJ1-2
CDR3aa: ATSDPTGGDYGYT

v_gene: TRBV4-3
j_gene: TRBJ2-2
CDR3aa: ASSQHRGRTGELF

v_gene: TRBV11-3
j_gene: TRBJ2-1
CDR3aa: ASSLTDGNNEQF

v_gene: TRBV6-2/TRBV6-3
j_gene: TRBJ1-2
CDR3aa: ASSYSVPTGGYT

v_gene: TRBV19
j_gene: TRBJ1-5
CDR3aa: ASSIAGDQPQH

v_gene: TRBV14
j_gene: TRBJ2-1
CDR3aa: ASSPGRWVPYNEQF

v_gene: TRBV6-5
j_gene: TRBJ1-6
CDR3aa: ASSQTDVNSPLH

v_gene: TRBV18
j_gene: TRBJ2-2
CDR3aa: ASSPSGNTGELF

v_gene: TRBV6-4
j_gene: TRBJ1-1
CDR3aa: ASSIRMNTEAF

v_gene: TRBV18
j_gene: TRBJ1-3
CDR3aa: ASSPRQADSGNTIY

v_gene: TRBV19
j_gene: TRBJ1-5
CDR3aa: ASSIGSINNQPQH

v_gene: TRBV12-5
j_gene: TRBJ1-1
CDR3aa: ASGLVREEAF

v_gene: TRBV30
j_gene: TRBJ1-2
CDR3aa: AWSVSGNYGYT

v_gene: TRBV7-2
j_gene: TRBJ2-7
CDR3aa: ASSHSGHRSYEQY

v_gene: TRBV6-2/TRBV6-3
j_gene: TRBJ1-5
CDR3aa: ASSYGTFSNQPQH

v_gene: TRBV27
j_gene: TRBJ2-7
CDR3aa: ASRQGGSPEQY

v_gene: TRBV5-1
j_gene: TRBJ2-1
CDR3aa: ASSAGLAGYNEQF

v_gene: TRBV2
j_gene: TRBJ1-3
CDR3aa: ASSELAGNTIY

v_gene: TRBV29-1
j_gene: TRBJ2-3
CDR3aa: SVAGEDRDTQY

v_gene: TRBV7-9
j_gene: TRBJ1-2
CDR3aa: ASSFYANYGYT

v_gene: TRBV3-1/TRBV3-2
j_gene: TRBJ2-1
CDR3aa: ASSQDWGVSSNEQF

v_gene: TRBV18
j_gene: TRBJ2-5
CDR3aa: ASSAQTGLETQY

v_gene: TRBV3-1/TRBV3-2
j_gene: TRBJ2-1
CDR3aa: ASSLLPTSGTSSYNEQF

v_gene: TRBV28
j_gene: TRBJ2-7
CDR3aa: ASSSLGLRY

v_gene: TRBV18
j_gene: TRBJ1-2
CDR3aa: ASSPSGQGLYGYT

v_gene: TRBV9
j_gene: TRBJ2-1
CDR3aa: ASSVGIAGGNEQF

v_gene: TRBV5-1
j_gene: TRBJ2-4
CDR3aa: ASSLGQGALKNIQY

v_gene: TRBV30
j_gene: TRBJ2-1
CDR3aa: AWSAGTSGSDEQF

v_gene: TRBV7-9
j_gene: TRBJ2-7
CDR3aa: ASRPAGGEQY

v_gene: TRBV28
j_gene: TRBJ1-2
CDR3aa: ASSLRTGKMDYGYT

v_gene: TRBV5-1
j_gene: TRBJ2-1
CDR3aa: ASRSAPPGSSYNEQF

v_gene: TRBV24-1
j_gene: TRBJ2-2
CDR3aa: ATSGYGASNTGELF

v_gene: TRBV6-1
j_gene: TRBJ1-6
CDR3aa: ASTELSPTGGSNSPLH

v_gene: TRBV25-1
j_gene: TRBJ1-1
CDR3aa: ASSEYHTGGEAF

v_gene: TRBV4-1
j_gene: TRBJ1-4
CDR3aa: ASVPSPVRAQARVGEKLF

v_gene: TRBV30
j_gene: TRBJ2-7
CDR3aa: AWSWTASGRAEQY

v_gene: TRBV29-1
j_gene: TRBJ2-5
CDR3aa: SVLHAGETQY

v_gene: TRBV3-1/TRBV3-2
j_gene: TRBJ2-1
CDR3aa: ASSPIAASYNEQF

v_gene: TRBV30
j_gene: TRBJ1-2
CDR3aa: AWNPGQGNYGYT